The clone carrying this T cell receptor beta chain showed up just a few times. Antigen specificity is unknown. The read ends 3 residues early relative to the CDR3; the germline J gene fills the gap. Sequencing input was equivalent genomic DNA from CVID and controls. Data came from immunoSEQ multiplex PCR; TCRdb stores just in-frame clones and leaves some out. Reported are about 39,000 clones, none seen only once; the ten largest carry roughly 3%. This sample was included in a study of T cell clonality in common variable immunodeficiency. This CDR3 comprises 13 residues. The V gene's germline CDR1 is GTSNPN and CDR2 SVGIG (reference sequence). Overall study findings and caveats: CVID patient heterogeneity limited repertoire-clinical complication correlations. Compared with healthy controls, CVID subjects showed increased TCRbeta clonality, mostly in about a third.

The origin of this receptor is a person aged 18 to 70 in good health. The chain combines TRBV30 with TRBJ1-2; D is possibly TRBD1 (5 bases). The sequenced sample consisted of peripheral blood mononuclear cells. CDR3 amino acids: CAWSGFGYNDYTF. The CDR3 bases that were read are TGTGCCTGGTCAGGGTTCGGGTACAATGAC.